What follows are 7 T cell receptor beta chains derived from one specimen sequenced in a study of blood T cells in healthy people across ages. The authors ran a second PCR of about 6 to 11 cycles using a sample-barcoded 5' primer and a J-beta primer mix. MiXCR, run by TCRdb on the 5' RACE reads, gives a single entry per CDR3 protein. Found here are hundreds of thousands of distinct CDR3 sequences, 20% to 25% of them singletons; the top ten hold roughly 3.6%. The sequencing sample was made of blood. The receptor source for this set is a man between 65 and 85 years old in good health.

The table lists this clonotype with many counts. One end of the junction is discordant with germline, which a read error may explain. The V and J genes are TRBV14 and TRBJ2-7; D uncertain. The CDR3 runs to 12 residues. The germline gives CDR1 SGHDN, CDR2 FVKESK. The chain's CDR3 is CASSQVLANLIF. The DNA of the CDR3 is TGTGCCAGCAGCCAAGTCCTTGCGAACTTGATTTTC.

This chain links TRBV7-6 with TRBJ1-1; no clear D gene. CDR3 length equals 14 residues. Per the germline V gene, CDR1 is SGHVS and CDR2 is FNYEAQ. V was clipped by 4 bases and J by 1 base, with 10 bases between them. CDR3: CASSSSHGNTEAFF. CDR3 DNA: TGTGCCAGCAGCTCGTCTCATGGGAACACTGAAGCTTTCTTT.

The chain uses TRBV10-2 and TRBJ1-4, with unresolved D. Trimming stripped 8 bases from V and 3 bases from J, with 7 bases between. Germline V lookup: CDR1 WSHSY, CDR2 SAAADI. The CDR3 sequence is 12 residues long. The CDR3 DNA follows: TGCGCCAGCCGTAGACCTAATGAAAAACTGTTTTTT. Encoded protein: CASRRPNEKLFF.

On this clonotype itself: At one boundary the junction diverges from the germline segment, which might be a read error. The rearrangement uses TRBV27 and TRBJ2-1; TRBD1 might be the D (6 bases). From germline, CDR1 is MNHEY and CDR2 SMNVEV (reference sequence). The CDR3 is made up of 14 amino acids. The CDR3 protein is CASSSTGIDNQQFF. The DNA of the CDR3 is TGTGCCAGCAGTTCTACAGGGATCGACAATCAGCAGTTCTTC.

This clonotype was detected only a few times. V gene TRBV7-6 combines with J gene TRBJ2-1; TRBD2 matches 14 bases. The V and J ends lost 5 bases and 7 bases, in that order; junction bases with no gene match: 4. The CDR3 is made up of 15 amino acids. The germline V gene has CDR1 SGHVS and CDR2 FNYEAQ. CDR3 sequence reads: CASSGRLAGGNEQFF. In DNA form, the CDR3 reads TGTGCCAGCAGCGGCAGACTAGCGGGAGGGAATGAGCAGTTCTTC.

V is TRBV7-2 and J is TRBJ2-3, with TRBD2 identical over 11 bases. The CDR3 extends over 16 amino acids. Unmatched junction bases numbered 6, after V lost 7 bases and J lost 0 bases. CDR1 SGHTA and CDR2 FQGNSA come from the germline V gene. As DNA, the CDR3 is TGTGCCAGCATGGAGTGGACTAGCGGGAGCACAGATACGCAGTATTTT. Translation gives CASMEWTSGSTDTQYF.

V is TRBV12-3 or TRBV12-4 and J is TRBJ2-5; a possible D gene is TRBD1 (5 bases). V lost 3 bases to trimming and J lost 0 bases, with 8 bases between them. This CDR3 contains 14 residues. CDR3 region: CASSFDSYQETQYF. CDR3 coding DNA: TGTGCCAGCAGTTTTGACAGCTACCAAGAGACCCAGTACTTC.